This T cell receptor beta chain was observed in a study of blood T cells in healthy people across ages. Alongside a J-beta primer mix, a sample-barcoded 5' primer served in a second PCR lasting about 7 to 11 cycles. In TCRdb, the 5' RACE reads were re-called with MiXCR into one record per CDR3 protein. The profile covers over 950,000 distinct CDR3 sequences, with roughly 51% appearing a single time and 20% to 25% taken by the ten largest. Trimming took 0 bases from V and 2 from J, leaving 14 bases between them. This CDR3 has 16 amino acids. Germline loops: CDR1 SGDLS, CDR2 YYNGEE. The sequenced material came from blood. The chain has TRBV9 and TRBJ1-2; D ambiguous. The receptor comes from a woman in her fifties or sixties in good health. The CDR3 sequence is CASSVVSTDYNYGYTF. CDR3 bases: TGTGCCAGCAGCGTAGTCTCAACAGATTACAACTATGGCTACACCTTC.